What follows are 32 T cell receptor beta chains derived from one specimen sequenced in a study of response to subunit inactivated influenza vaccine. Via MiXCR, TCRdb re-called the RT-PCR reads, giving one row per CDR3 protein. The repertoire holds more than 500,000 distinct CDR3 sequences, roughly 12% seen once, with 8% to 13% in the top ten. These data were also reused for a study on T cells expressing NK-cell markers. As reported in that work: Making the TCR beta cDNA relied on 5'RACE template switching with UMIs.

The specimen was PBMCs from blood, collected on the day of vaccination. These receptors all stem from a man aged 45-65 years who received an inactivated influenza vaccine.

This clonotype has a handful of counts. The V gene is TRBV6-2 or TRBV6-3, the J gene TRBJ1-2; D unclear. Germline CDR1 is MNHEY and CDR2 is SVGEGT. With 0 bases removed from V and 7 bases from J, the gap between germline ends came to 21 bases. This CDR3 contains 17 residues. The DNA for the CDR3 is TGTGCCAGCAGTTACTCGATGCGGCCCCCTGTCTACTCTGGCTACACCTTC. Its protein is CASSYSMRPPVYSGYTF.

This clonotype was found a few times. J is TRBJ2-5 and V is TRBV29-1; D not resolved. The V gene lost 7 bases and the J gene lost 0 bases, with 6 bases spanning the gap. Germline CDR1 reads SQVTM; CDR2 reads ANQGSEA. The CDR3 runs to 11 residues. As DNA, the CDR3 is TGCAGCGCCCTCTACCAAGAGACCCAGTACTTC. Its protein is CSALYQETQYF.

This clonotype was detected a few times. The chain is built from TRBV6-2 or TRBV6-3 and TRBJ1-5; 7 bases match TRBD1. Trimming took 7 bases from V and 5 from J; bases not matched to a gene: 5. Germline CDR1 MNHEY, CDR2 SVGEGT. This CDR3 has 13 residues. CDR3 nucleotides: TGTGCCAGCAAACCCAGGGGGGATCAGCCCCAGCATTTT. Its protein is CASKPRGDQPQHF.

The chain is built from TRBV20-1 and TRBJ2-7; D possibly corresponds to TRBD2 (6 bases). The CDR3 is 15 amino acids. Germline V lookup: CDR1 DFQATT, CDR2 SNEGSKA (reference sequence). The ends were cut back, 0 bases at V and 4 bases at J, with 16 bases in the middle. For the CDR3, the DNA is TGCAGTGCTAGAGATCCATTTTCTGGGGGGTACGAGCAGTACTTC. It yields the protein CSARDPFSGGYEQYF.

The chain joins TRBV7-6 to TRBJ2-7; TRBD1 matches at 9 bases. The V gene end was trimmed by 5 bases and the J gene end by 4 bases; junction bases not matched to a gene: 12. Germline-derived CDR1 and CDR2 are SGHVS and FNYEAQ. The CDR3 extends over 16 amino acids. This CDR3 is CASSPNPQGAGYEQYF. The DNA for the CDR3 is TGTGCCAGCAGCCCTAACCCACAGGGGGCAGGATACGAGCAGTACTTC.

This clonotype was detected a few times. This chain joins TRBV4-3 and TRBJ2-7, with D possibly TRBD2 on 6 matching bases. In germline, CDR1 is LGHNA, CDR2 YSLEER. Trimming took 1 base from V and 2 from J, leaving 15 bases between them. The CDR3 runs to 16 residues. CDR3 sequence (DNA): TGCGCCAGCAGCCAAGGGAGGGACCTTGCCCCCTACGAGCAGTACTTC. Translating gives CASSQGRDLAPYEQYF.

This clonotype appeared a few times. The gene calls are TRBV12-3 or TRBV12-4 and TRBJ2-5; D call uncertain. The V end lost 6 bases, the J end lost 2 bases, and 13 bases lay between the germline ends. The CDR3 spans 14 residues. This chain's CDR3 is CASSPWKAQETQYF. In nucleotides, the CDR3 is TGTGCCAGCAGCCCATGGAAAGCGCAAGAGACCCAGTACTTC.

This chain connects TRBV15 to TRBJ1-1, with D perhaps matching TRBD1 (5 bases). Germline V gene data show CDR1 as LNHNV and CDR2 as YYDKDF (reference sequence). There are 13 residues in the CDR3. V gave up 5 bases and J gave up 2 bases, with 9 bases separating them. This chain's CDR3 is CATSARDNTEAFF. The CDR3 DNA reads as TGTGCCACCAGCGCCCGGGACAACACTGAAGCTTTCTTT.

This clonotype was counted a few times. This rearrangement joins TRBV4-1 to TRBJ2-5; 7 bases line up with TRBD2. The CDR3 loop spans 15 amino acids. After removal of 1 base from V and 5 bases from J, the junction contained 7 bases not matched to a gene. The germline V gene has CDR1 MGHRA and CDR2 YSYEKL. Here the CDR3 reads CASSQGGLGAETQYF. CDR3 sequence (DNA): TGCGCCAGCAGCCAAGGCGGACTAGGAGCCGAGACCCAGTACTTC.

The chain joins TRBV30 to TRBJ1-1; the match to TRBD1 covers 7 bases. Germline loops: CDR1 GTSNPN, CDR2 SVGIG (reference sequence). The junction had 8 bases not matched to a gene; V was cut back by 6 bases and J by 1 base. The CDR3 loop spans 14 amino acids. The CDR3 DNA is TGTGCCTGCCCCGTAAACAGGGGGAACACTGAAGCTTTCTTT. As protein: CACPVNRGNTEAFF.

This clonotype occurred a few times. The chain carries TRBV18 and TRBJ2-6; unclear D gene. Trimming pared 6 bases from V and 0 bases from J, leaving 12 bases between. Germline loops: CDR1 KGHSH, CDR2 LQKENI. The CDR3 runs to 16 residues. CDR3: CASSASLSSGANVLTF. The CDR3 bases are TGTGCCAGCTCCGCATCCCTCAGCTCTGGGGCCAACGTCCTGACTTTC.

Details on this clonotype: The conserved phenylalanine or tryptophan normally closing the CDR3 is absent here, so this likely arose from a read error. The chain recombines TRBV4-3 with TRBJ2-3; TRBD2 matches at 11 bases. The CDR3 loop spans 18 amino acids. Germline lookup yields CDR1 LGHNA and CDR2 YSLEER. The V and J ends lost 0 bases and 0 bases, in that order; junction bases with no gene match: 5. The DNA for the CDR3 is TGCGCCAGCAGCCAAGAAAGACTAGCGGGGTCAAGCACAGATACGCAGTATTTA. Translation: CASSQERLAGSSTDTQYL.

This clonotype was counted a few times. This chain links TRBV6-5 with TRBJ2-7; D is possibly TRBD2 (6 bases). Looked up from germline, CDR1 is MNHEY and CDR2 is SVGAGI. V lost 3 bases and J 3 bases, leaving 12 bases between the germline ends. The CDR3 contains 14 residues. This chain's CDR3 is CASSYAEGIYEQYF. As DNA, the CDR3 is TGTGCCAGCAGTTATGCGGAGGGGATCTACGAGCAGTACTTC.

This clonotype was counted between two and nine times. This chain connects TRBV14 to TRBJ2-5; 7 bases match TRBD1. The end of the DNA fits TRBJ2-4 better, so the J call may be wrong. The CDR3 has 14 amino acids. CDR1 is SGHDN, CDR2 FVKESK, per germline. CDR3 sequence (DNA): TGTGCCAGCAGCCAAGCACTTAGGACAGGCATTCAGTACTTC. This encodes CASSQALRTGIQYF.

The J gene is TRBJ2-1, the V gene TRBV28; TRBD1 matches at 7 bases. The CDR3 length is 13 residues. After removal of 5 bases from V and 10 bases from J, the junction contained 8 bases not matched to a gene. Germline lookup yields CDR1 MDHEN and CDR2 SYDVKM. The DNA of the CDR3 is TGTGCCAGCAGTGAGTACAGGGGTCCCGAGCAGTTCTTC. It codes for CASSEYRGPEQFF.

The chain links TRBV29-1 to TRBJ2-7; 7 bases are shared with TRBD1. The V gene end was trimmed by 4 bases and the J gene end by 7 bases; junction bases not matched to a gene: 7. The CDR3 loop spans 12 amino acids. Germline CDR1 and CDR2: SQVTM and ANQGSEA. CDR3 region: CSVAIDREEQYF. CDR3 DNA: TGCAGCGTTGCAATTGACAGGGAAGAGCAGTACTTC.

A note on this clonotype: A much more abundant neighbour one base away suggests this may be a read error. The CDR3 is CASSLEVSNYEQYF. The DNA for the CDR3 is TGCGCCAGCAGCTTGGAGGTTAGCAACTACGAGCAGTACTTC. The chain recombines TRBV5-1 with TRBJ2-7; D gene unclear. Deletions cut 0 bases from V and 3 bases from J, with 10 bases between. The CDR3 contains 14 residues. From germline, CDR1 is SGHRS and CDR2 YFSETQ.

Only a few counts were recorded for this clonotype. The chain carries TRBV6-5 and TRBJ1-5; D perhaps matches TRBD1 (6 bases). The germline V and J ends were trimmed by 3 bases and 4 bases, with 13 bases remaining between them. The germline gives CDR1 MNHEY, CDR2 SVGAGI. There are 15 residues in the CDR3. The CDR3 coding sequence is TGTGCCAGCAGTTATGGAGCAGGGGTGAATCAGCCCCAGCATTTT. Its translation is CASSYGAGVNQPQHF.

At least ten counts were recorded for this clonotype. The V gene is TRBV29-1, the J gene TRBJ2-2; 9 bases are shared with TRBD2. Germline CDR1 is SQVTM and CDR2 is ANQGSEA. The CDR3 extends over 14 amino acids. Trimming removed 7 bases from V and 7 bases from J; junction bases left unmatched: 10. Here the CDR3 reads CSGRSGLAGGELFF. DNA for the CDR3: TGCAGCGGTCGTTCGGGACTAGCAGGCGGGGAGCTGTTTTTT.

This chain uses TRBV6-1 with TRBJ2-7, with a weak D call TRBD1 (6 bases). V was pared by 7 bases and J by 5 bases, with 15 bases between. Per germline, CDR1 MNHNS and CDR2 SASEGT. The CDR3 runs 13 residues. The CDR3 here is CASKARGVNEQYF. The CDR3 DNA follows: TGTGCCAGCAAAGCCAGGGGAGTCAACGAGCAGTACTTC.

In this sample, this clonotype turned up many times. CDR3 in amino acids: CASSLTPGETQYF. The CDR3 bases are TGCGCCAGCAGCTTGACTCCCGGAGAGACCCAGTACTTC. The V call is TRBV5-1, the J call TRBJ2-5; the D is unclear. The V gene lost 1 base and the J gene lost 4 bases, with 8 bases spanning the gap. Germline CDR1 reads SGHRS; CDR2 reads YFSETQ. CDR3 length equals 13 residues.

V is TRBV11-1 and J is TRBJ2-3; 11 positions match TRBD2. V shed 5 bases and J 5 bases; nucleotides not matched to a gene: 15. CDR3 length equals 18 residues. Germline-derived CDR1 and CDR2 are SGHAT and FQDESV (reference sequence). CDR3 DNA sequence: TGTGCCAGCAGCAAGCGCAGGATAGCGGGAGGGCCAGAAGATACGCAGTATTTT. Its translation is CASSKRRIAGGPEDTQYF.

The gene calls are TRBV5-6 and TRBJ2-2; the D is unclear. Germline CDR1 SGHDT, CDR2 YYEEEE. Trimming removed 4 bases at V and 6 bases at J, with 7 bases between. This CDR3 is 12 amino acids long. In DNA form, the CDR3 reads TGTGCCAGCAGCGTATTACCCGGGGAGCTGTTTTTT. Translation: CASSVLPGELFF. The variable domain in full, completed from reference TRBV5-6 and TRBJ2-2, reads DAGVTQSPTHLIKTRGQQVTLRCSPKSGHDTVSWYQQALGQGPQFIFQYYEEEERQRGNFPDRFSGHQFPNYSSELNVNALLLGDSALYLCASSVLPGELFFGEGSRLTVL.

The sample holds a few counts of this clonotype. The genes are TRBV20-1 and TRBJ1-1; 9 nucleotides align to TRBD1. The germline gives CDR1 DFQATT, CDR2 SNEGSKA (reference sequence). This CDR3 region has 14 residues. The CDR3 loop reads CRAFWGQGGTEAFF. The CDR3, as DNA: TGCAGGGCCTTTTGGGGACAGGGTGGGACTGAAGCTTTCTTT.

The chain recombines TRBV12-3 or TRBV12-4 with TRBJ2-7; D gene unclear. The CDR3 is made up of 12 amino acids. Between the trimmed V and J ends, which lost 1 base and 6 bases, there was a span of 7 bases. CDR3 DNA sequence: TGTGCCAGCAGTTTAGTTCCTAGCGAGCAGTACTTC. Translation gives CASSLVPSEQYF.

This clonotype occurred a few times. The chain recombines TRBV4-1 with TRBJ1-6; D gene ambiguous. Germline V lookup: CDR1 MGHRA, CDR2 YSYEKL. This CDR3 is 16 amino acids long. Deletions cut 0 bases from V and 2 bases from J, with 8 bases between. The CDR3 here is CASSQDLQPYNSPLHF. The DNA for the CDR3 is TGCGCCAGCAGCCAAGATCTACAGCCCTATAATTCACCCCTCCACTTT.

This clonotype was picked up a small number of times. The chain has TRBV6-1 and TRBJ2-7; TRBD1 matches 9 bases. Germline CDR1 reads MNHNS; CDR2 reads SASEGT. Losses at the gene ends were 8 bases for V and 4 bases for J; bases not matched to a gene: 21. CDR3 length equals 18 residues. The CDR3 nucleotides are TGTGCCAGCGCGCCACAGGGGGCGACTGGGACTGGGGCTTACGAGCAGTACTTC. This gives the protein CASAPQGATGTGAYEQYF.

Only a few counts were recorded for this clonotype. The chain couples TRBV12-3 or TRBV12-4 to TRBJ1-1, with no clear D. Trimming cost V 1 base and J 0 bases, with 9 bases left between them. The CDR3 is 15 amino acids. The CDR3 DNA is TGTGCCAGCAGTTTAGAAGAGGATGTGAACACTGAAGCTTTCTTT. It translates to CASSLEEDVNTEAFF.

This clonotype was picked up many times. This rearrangement joins TRBV10-3 to TRBJ2-3; perhaps TRBD1 as D (6 bases). The CDR3 totals 11 residues. Per germline, CDR1 ENHRY and CDR2 SYGVKD. Trimming removed 10 bases at V and 3 bases at J, with 8 bases between. This CDR3 is CATTGTDTQYF. CDR3 sequence (DNA): TGTGCCACTACAGGGACAGATACGCAGTATTTT.

The chain is built from TRBV6-2 or TRBV6-3 and TRBJ1-2; D not resolved. Germline assignment: CDR1 MNHEY and CDR2 SVGEGT. V was clipped by 0 bases and J by 4 bases, with 15 bases between them. The CDR3 contains 16 residues. For the CDR3, the DNA is TGTGCCAGCAGTTACTCCCCCGCGGGTCTCACCTATGGCTACACCTTC. Translated, it gives CASSYSPAGLTYGYTF.

The CDR3 sequence is CASSYSGADYEQYF. The CDR3 DNA reads TGTGCCAGCAGTTACTCGGGCGCAGACTACGAGCAGTACTTC. V gene TRBV6-2 or TRBV6-3 combines with J gene TRBJ2-7; D remains ambiguous. V lost 0 bases and J 3 bases, leaving 9 bases between the germline ends. The CDR3 loop spans 14 amino acids. Germline values: CDR1 MNHEY, CDR2 SVGEGT.

In this sample, this clonotype turned up many times. V usage is TRBV20-1 and J usage is TRBJ2-2; 9 positions match TRBD2. CDR3 size: 17 residues. The germline CDR1 and CDR2 sequences are DFQATT and SNEGSKA (reference sequence). Germline trimming cut 1 base from V and 5 bases from J; bases unmatched to any gene: 11. The CDR3 sequence is CSARVWKRGAQTGELFF. DNA for the CDR3: TGCAGTGCTAGAGTGTGGAAGCGGGGGGCCCAAACCGGGGAGCTGTTTTTT.